Listed here are 26 T cell receptor beta chains from one sample, sequenced in a study of cytomegalovirus exposure and HLA in healthy donors (TCRdb year 2017). The library was prepared using the immunoSEQ multiplex PCR assay. A mixture of 60 forward primers for TCR Vbeta segments and 13 reverse primers for TCR Jbeta segments was used in the multiplex PCR. The clones in this table, taken by TCRdb from immuneACCESS, are in-frame only. Not every clone is retained; where verified, under half of the shortfall comes from an unresolved V gene, and the cause of the rest is unknown. In all, the sample holds 120,000 to 150,000 clones, and around 81% of those were seen once. The ten largest account for less than 3.5% of the sample. What was sequenced was PBMCs. These TCRs come from a male donor in good health and CMV-seronegative.

This clone was counted once. This sequence joins TRBV5-1 and TRBJ2-5; 16 bases match TRBD2. CDR3 length: 16 residues. V shed 4 bases, J shed 3 bases, and the junction held 3 bases outside the gene matches. The germline CDR1 and CDR2 sequences are SGHRS and YFSETQ. The CDR3 DNA reads as TGCGCCAGCAGCGGGGGGACTAGCGGGAGGGAAGAGACCCAGTACTTC. This codes for CASSGGTSGREETQYF. The full variable domain, its missing parts supplied by reference TRBV5-1 and TRBJ2-5, is KAGVTQTPRYLIKTRGQQVTLSCSPISGHRSVSWYQQTPGQGLQFLFEYFSETQRNKGNFPGRFSGRQFSNSRSEMNVSTLELGDSALYLCASSGGTSGREETQYFGPGTRLLVL.

This clone was counted once. The chain employs TRBV30 and TRBJ2-7; D might be TRBD1 (6 bases). The CDR3 covers 12 residues. With 7 bases removed from V and 3 bases from J, the gap between germline ends came to 13 bases. Per germline, CDR1 GTSNPN and CDR2 SVGIG (reference sequence). The CDR3 region is CAFTGYGYEQYF. Written as DNA, the CDR3 is TGTGCCTTCACAGGGTACGGCTACGAGCAGTACTTC.

The chain uses TRBV5-1 and TRBJ2-2; a possible D gene is TRBD2 (5 bases). The CDR3 contains 14 residues. Germline V CDR1 and CDR2: SGHRS, YFSETQ. V was shortened by 4 bases and J by 0 bases, with 7 bases between the two germline ends. The CDR3 sequence is CASSVDSNTGELFF. CDR3 bases: TGCGCCAGCAGCGTGGACTCGAACACCGGGGAGCTGTTTTTT.

This chain uses TRBV5-8 with TRBJ1-2; D might be TRBD1 (5 bases). Per germline, CDR1 SGHTS and CDR2 YDEGEE. The CDR3 totals 14 residues. V dropped 1 base and J dropped 6 bases, with 13 bases sitting between them. CDR3 sequence (DNA): TGTGCCAGCAGCTTGCTTCGGGGGAAGGATGGCTACACCTTC. Its protein product is CASSLLRGKDGYTF.

The chain employs TRBV9 and TRBJ1-3; D ambiguous. The CDR3 extends over 16 amino acids. V was trimmed by 0 bases and J by 1 base, leaving 11 bases between them. CDR1 is SGDLS, CDR2 YYNGEE, per germline. The CDR3 DNA sequence: TGTGCCAGCAGCGTAGAGGTCTGGGCTTCTGGAAACACCATATATTTT. Amino acids: CASSVEVWASGNTIYF.

The sample holds one count of this clone. The chain carries TRBV4-3 and TRBJ2-2, with TRBD2 matching 9 bases. Germline V gene lookup returns CDR1 LGHNA and CDR2 YSLEER. V was clipped by 4 bases and J by 4 bases; unmatched bases: 13. There are 18 residues in the CDR3. CDR3: CASSRGGGGGGVTGELFF. In DNA, the CDR3 is TGCGCCAGCAGCCGAGGAGGGGGTGGCGGGGGGGTCACCGGGGAGCTGTTTTTT.

The CDR3 bases are TGTGCCAGCAGCGCCATGACAGGGATCGACTATGGCTACACCTTC. Translating gives CASSAMTGIDYGYTF. This sequence joins TRBV9 and TRBJ1-2, with TRBD1 matching over 7 bases. V lost 3 bases and J lost 3; bases outside the gene matches: 8. The CDR3 sequence is 15 residues long. Germline V lookup: CDR1 SGDLS, CDR2 YYNGEE.

The J gene is TRBJ2-3, the V gene TRBV18; possible D gene TRBD1, 6 bases. Germline V CDR1 and CDR2: KGHSH, LQKENI. This CDR3 contains 16 residues. V gave up 3 bases and J gave up 0 bases, with 13 bases separating them. CDR3 loop: CASSPLRTVSTDTQYF. For the CDR3, the DNA is TGTGCCAGCTCACCCCTCAGGACAGTTAGCACAGATACGCAGTATTTT.

This chain connects TRBV7-3 to TRBJ2-7; TRBD1 matches 9 bases. This CDR3 spans 16 amino acids. Trimming removed 0 bases from V and 1 base from J; junction bases left unmatched: 4. CDR1 and CDR2 from the germline V gene are SGHTA and FQGTGA. The CDR3 DNA reads TGTGCCAGCAGCTTAACCGGGACAGGGATATCCTACGAGCAGTACTTC. Its translation: CASSLTGTGISYEQYF.

J is TRBJ2-2 and V is TRBV27, with 10 bases fitting TRBD1. With 6 bases clipped from V and 1 base from J, the junction kept 2 bases outside the gene matches. The germline CDR1 and CDR2 sequences are MNHEY and SMNVEV (reference sequence). The CDR3 has 15 amino acids. The DNA for the CDR3 is TGTGCCAGCAGCAGGGACAGGGGGAACACCGGGGAGCTGTTTTTT. It is translated as CASSRDRGNTGELFF.

This clone appeared a few times. The V gene is TRBV2, the J gene TRBJ1-4, with D possibly matching TRBD1 (5 bases). The CDR3 is 17 amino acids. From germline, CDR1 is SNHLY and CDR2 FYNNEI. The V and J ends lost 5 bases and 2 bases respectively, with 18 bases between them. The CDR3 DNA reads as TGTGCCAGCAGTAAGCAAGTCGACCGACAGACTAATGAAAAACTGTTTTTT. Protein: CASSKQVDRQTNEKLFF.

J is TRBJ1-2 and V is TRBV25-1, with 10 bases matching TRBD1. The CDR3 loop spans 16 amino acids. Trimming at V came to 1 base and at J to 5 bases, leaving 7 bases not matched to a gene. Germline V lookup: CDR1 MGHDK, CDR2 SYGVNS. This CDR3 reads CASSEFFPGQGYGYTF. CDR3 nucleotide sequence: TGTGCCAGCAGTGAATTTTTTCCGGGACAGGGGTATGGCTACACCTTC.

The chain employs TRBV9 and TRBJ1-6; 9 nucleotides align to TRBD1. Trimming took 3 bases from V and 6 from J; bases not matched to a gene: 7. Germline V lookup: CDR1 SGDLS, CDR2 YYNGEE. The CDR3 consists of 16 residues. CDR3 region: CASSARGQGVNSPLHF. In DNA, the CDR3 is TGTGCCAGCAGCGCCCGGGGACAGGGTGTTAATTCACCCCTCCACTTT. The whole variable domain, remainder taken from reference TRBV9 and TRBJ1-6, is DSGVTQTPKHLITATGQRVTLRCSPRSGDLSVYWYQQSLDQGLQFLIQYYNGEERAKGNILERFSAQQFPDLHSELNLSSLELGDSALYFCASSARGQGVNSPLHFGNGTRLTVT.

The chain recombines TRBV6-6 with TRBJ2-7, with 10 bases matching TRBD1. Germline CDR1 reads MNHNY; CDR2 reads SVGAGI (reference sequence). The CDR3 contains 14 residues. V lost 7 bases to trimming and J lost 3 bases; unmatched junction nucleotides: 6. As DNA, the CDR3 is TGTGCCAGCATTAGGACAGGGGGTGGCTACGAGCAGTACTTC. Translating gives CASIRTGGGYEQYF.

The gene calls are TRBV7-8 and TRBJ2-3; 7 positions agree with TRBD2. Per germline, CDR1 SGHVS and CDR2 FQNEAQ. This CDR3 contains 16 residues. V lost 5 bases to trimming and J lost 5 bases; unmatched junction nucleotides: 13. CDR3 in amino acids: CASSHQITPGGDTQYF. In DNA, the CDR3 is TGTGCCAGCAGCCACCAGATTACCCCGGGGGGAGATACGCAGTATTTT.

The chain carries TRBV2 and TRBJ2-2; TRBD2 matches at 7 bases. CDR1 is SNHLY and CDR2 is FYNNEI in the germline V gene. The CDR3 covers 18 residues. The ends lost 2 bases at V and 2 bases at J; junction bases unmatched: 11. CDR3 residues: CASSEPYPGGINTGELFF. The CDR3 region has the DNA TGTGCCAGCAGTGAACCCTACCCGGGGGGAATCAACACCGGGGAGCTGTTTTTT.

The gene calls are TRBV7-9 and TRBJ1-6; D is unresolved. The V gene lost 0 bases and the J gene lost 15 bases, with 9 bases spanning the gap. Germline V gene data show CDR1 as SEHNR and CDR2 as FQNEAQ (reference sequence). This CDR3 has 12 residues. The CDR3 sequence is CASSLAGSYLHF. The CDR3 coding sequence is TGTGCCAGCAGCTTAGCGGGGAGCTACCTCCACTTT. Together with reference TRBV7-9 and TRBJ1-6, the CDR3 gives the full variable domain: DTGVSQNPRHKITKRGQNVTFRCDPISEHNRLYWYRQTLGQGPEFLTYFQNEAQLEKSRLLSDRFSAERPKGSFSTLEIQRTEQGDSAMYLCASSLAGSYLHFGNGTRLTVT.

CDR3 residues: CASSLDGSYNEQFF. Here the CDR3 DNA reads TGCGCCAGCAGCTTGGACGGTTCCTACAATGAGCAGTTCTTC. The gene calls are TRBV5-1 and TRBJ2-1; D remains ambiguous. CDR1 and CDR2 from the germline V gene are SGHRS and YFSETQ. The CDR3 loop spans 14 amino acids. Trimming left V 0 bases short and J 1 base short, with 5 bases between.

As for this clone: At one end, the junction sequence differs from germline, possibly due to a read error. This rearrangement joins TRBV29-1 to TRBJ1-2; 9 bases are a match to TRBD1. Germline V gives CDR1 SQVTM, CDR2 ANQGSEA. This CDR3 has 12 residues. This CDR3 reads CSARQGDYGYPF. In DNA, the CDR3 is TGCAGCGCCAGACAGGGGGACTATGGCTACCCCTTC.

This clone has only one observation. V and J are TRBV10-3 and TRBJ2-1; TRBD2 matches at 13 bases. Looked up from germline, CDR1 is ENHRY and CDR2 is SYGVKD. V gave up 6 bases and J gave up 7 bases; unmatched junction bases: 9. There are 16 residues in the CDR3. DNA for the CDR3: TGTGCCATCAGAGGGGCCGGGACTAGCGGGGTTAATGAGCAGTTCTTC. Its protein is CAIRGAGTSGVNEQFF.

V gene TRBV10-3 combines with J gene TRBJ1-3; TRBD1 aligns across 8 bases. Germline CDR1 and CDR2: ENHRY and SYGVKD. This CDR3 has 13 amino acids. V shed 9 bases and J 3 bases; nucleotides not matched to a gene: 4. CDR3 protein: CAITGGYGNTIYF. The DNA of the CDR3 is TGTGCCATTACAGGGGGGTATGGAAACACCATATATTTT.

The genes are TRBV9 and TRBJ2-1, with 13 nucleotides matching TRBD2. Trimming took 4 bases from V and 8 from J; bases not matched to a gene: 9. Germline V lookup: CDR1 SGDLS, CDR2 YYNGEE. The CDR3 runs 16 residues. CDR3 amino acids: CASSPTSGGAYYEQFF. For the CDR3, the DNA is TGTGCCAGCAGCCCTACTAGCGGGGGGGCCTATTATGAGCAGTTCTTC.

A note on this clone: Other DNA sequences in the same sample also yield this CDR3. This chain connects TRBV30 to TRBJ1-2; D not resolved. Trimming removed 0 bases at V and 7 bases at J, with 6 bases between. Per germline, CDR1 GTSNPN and CDR2 SVGIG (reference sequence). This CDR3 comprises 11 residues. Here the CDR3 reads CAWSVPGGYTF. The CDR3 coding sequence is TGTGCCTGGAGTGTCCCGGGTGGCTACACCTTC.

V and J are TRBV28 and TRBJ2-1; TRBD1 aligns across 9 bases. The V and J ends lost 10 bases and 4 bases, in that order; junction bases with no gene match: 5. Germline V gene sequence: CDR1 MDHEN, CDR2 SYDVKM. The CDR3 totals 13 residues. CDR3 nucleotide sequence: TGTGCCACCCGGGACAGGGTGTACAATGAGCAGTTCTTC. Protein: CATRDRVYNEQFF.

This clone was seen only once. V gene TRBV19 combines with J gene TRBJ2-1; 10 positions agree with TRBD2. Germline V lookup: CDR1 LNHDA, CDR2 SQIVND (reference sequence). This CDR3 contains 16 residues. V was pared by 8 bases and J by 8 bases, with 15 bases of the junction left unmatched. In DNA form, the CDR3 reads TGTGCCAGTTTAGGAGGGAAGCGGGAGGGTAAGGATGAGCAGTTCTTC. Its protein product is CASLGGKREGKDEQFF. The entire variable domain, with the rest obtained from reference TRBV19 and TRBJ2-1, is as follows: DGGITQSPKYLFRKEGQNVTLSCEQNLNHDAMYWYRQDPGQGLRLIYYSQIVNDFQKGDIAEGYSVSREKKESFPLTVTSAQKNPTAFYLCASLGGKREGKDEQFFGPGTRLTVL.

This chain connects TRBV7-9 to TRBJ1-1; D unresolved. Germline CDR1 SEHNR, CDR2 FQNEAQ (reference sequence). V was trimmed by 8 bases and J by 2 bases, leaving 9 bases between them. This CDR3 spans 12 amino acids. As DNA, the CDR3 is TGTGCCAGCCGGGATTTTAACACTGAAGCTTTCTTT. The encoded protein is CASRDFNTEAFF.